This T cell receptor beta chain was sequenced in a study of TET2 disruption in CD19-targeted CAR T cells (dated by TCRdb to about 2018). For the wider study: Sample numbers were set by the original clinical trial design and sample availability, with no additional inclusion criteria.

In the paper's terms, the treatment or condition label means: autologous CTL019 cells: CD19 CAR with 4-1BB and CD3 zeta domains. TCR zeta and 4-1BB costimulatory signaling domains were incorporated into the CD19 CAR. T cells for CTL019 manufacturing were collected from peripheral blood by means of leukapheresis. The DNeasy Blood and Tissue Kit was used to extract genomic DNA from pre-infusion T cells, peripheral blood, or sorted post-infusion T cells. TCR beta chain deep sequencing was performed with the immunoSEQ assay. From the authors' description of their analysis: Only productive TCR beta rearrangements were used to calculate clonotype frequencies. TCRdb stores this immuneACCESS table with in-frame sequences only. Part of the clones is absent; in the studies checked, under half of the shortfall reflects unresolved V genes, and no reason is known for the rest. Clone size and the V and J calls come from that table; the DNA yielded D and trimming. For this sample, the table gives under 30,000 clones. The ten most abundant clones make up 1.9% of the sample.

Spanning cysteine to phenylalanine, the CDR3 consists of 13 amino acids. The DNA has 30 bases, all within the CDR3, and is read from base 1. The germline V gene (reference sequence) supplies CDR1 LNHDA and CDR2 SQIVND. Relative to germline, V is 5 bases shorter and J is 5 bases shorter, with 11 bases between their ends. On this clone: Its antigen remains unidentified. The CDR3 goes on 3 residues after the read ends, and that part is filled in from the germline J gene.

Broader findings and caveats from the paper: Conclusions about the patient's CAR T cells rested on extensive analysis of a single subject.

Sequenced here: CD8- CAR+ T cells sorted from cultured blood T cells, sampled for CD19 CAR T cell therapy. Interpreted using the paper, the cell subset or site label stands for: CD8-negative CAR-positive T cells from the infusion product. The sequence came from a man aged 70 or older with chronic lymphocytic leukemia. Rearrangement joined TRBV19 to TRBJ2-3, with the identity of the D gene unclear. Incomplete CDR3 DNA: TGTGCCAGTAGTTCTCCCTTTATAGATACG. Its product reads: CASSSPFIDT. The whole CDR3 sequence is CASSSPFIDTQYF.